Below are 26 T cell receptor beta chains sequenced from a single sample in a study of blood T cell repertoires in COVID-19 (dated by TCRdb to the early 2020s). The library was made by the immunoSEQ multiplex PCR assay. Held by TCRdb, this immuneACCESS table contains in-frame sequences only and omits some clones. Under half of the omission traces to an unresolved V gene where checked; the cause of the rest is unknown. The sample yields roughly 40,000 clones; around 85% were counted once. The ten largest clones take up about 29% of the sample. The sequencing sample was made of peripheral blood. These receptors came from a man of 80 years or more with active or convalescent COVID-19.

The chain combines TRBV6-1 with TRBJ1-1; weak D call: TRBD1 (5 bases). Between the trimmed V and J ends, which lost 0 bases and 6 bases, there was a span of 11 bases. The V gene's germline CDR1 is MNHNS and CDR2 SASEGT. The CDR3 is 14 residues long. The CDR3 loop is CASSEAGGTAEAFF. The CDR3 nucleotides read TGTGCCAGCAGTGAAGCGGGGGGAACCGCTGAAGCTTTCTTT.

The J gene is TRBJ1-3, the V gene TRBV29-1; 7 nucleotides line up with TRBD1. This CDR3 has 12 amino acids. CDR1 and CDR2 (germline): SQVTM, ANQGSEA. CDR3 coding DNA: TGCGGGGGACAGAGCTCTGGAAACACCATATATTTT. It codes for CGGQSSGNTIYF.

The chain joins TRBV7-2 to TRBJ2-5; D is possibly TRBD1 (6 bases). V lost 6 bases, J lost 2 bases, and 10 bases lay in between. The CDR3 has 13 amino acids. CDR1 and CDR2 (germline): SGHTA, FQGNSA. The CDR3 spells CASRPGQQETQYF. The CDR3 region has the DNA TGTGCCAGCAGGCCCGGACAGCAAGAGACCCAGTACTTC.

The J gene is TRBJ1-3, the V gene TRBV19; 7 bases match TRBD1. The CDR3 extends over 17 amino acids. Unmatched junction bases numbered 9, after V lost 4 bases and J lost 0 bases. Germline V lookup: CDR1 LNHDA, CDR2 SQIVND (reference sequence). CDR3 in DNA: TGTGCCAGTAGTACGACAGGGAACCTTGTCTCTGGAAACACCATATATTTT. Amino acids: CASSTTGNLVSGNTIYF.

This CDR3 reads CSGQGQETQYF. The CDR3, as DNA: TGCAGTGGTCAGGGCCAAGAGACCCAGTACTTC. V gene TRBV20-1 combines with J gene TRBJ2-5, with a weak D call TRBD1 (5 bases). Germline V gives CDR1 DFQATT, CDR2 SNEGSKA (reference sequence). Trimming stripped 7 bases from V and 1 base from J, with 7 bases between. This CDR3 is 11 amino acids long.

CDR3 in amino acids: CSVSGQGIIYEQFF. The CDR3, as DNA: TGCAGCGTTAGTGGGCAGGGAATTATATATGAGCAGTTCTTC. The gene calls are TRBV29-1 and TRBJ2-1; D may be TRBD1 (5 bases). From germline, CDR1 is SQVTM and CDR2 ANQGSEA. The CDR3 totals 14 residues. Trimming shortened V by 5 bases and J by 8 bases, and 19 bases separated the two germline ends.

This clone was seen once. The chain couples TRBV4-2 to TRBJ1-2, with D possibly TRBD1 on 6 matching bases. Germline lookup yields CDR1 LGHNA and CDR2 YNFKEQ. V was trimmed by 4 bases and J by 8 bases, leaving 17 bases between them. CDR3 length: 14 residues. The CDR3 loop is CASSPGQTGVGYTF. CDR3 nucleotides: TGTGCCAGCAGCCCCGGACAGACCGGGGTCGGCTACACCTTC.

The J gene is TRBJ1-3, the V gene TRBV5-1, with D unresolved. The CDR3 extends over 14 amino acids. The germline V gene encodes CDR1 SGHRS and CDR2 YFSETQ. V was shortened by 0 bases and J by 0 bases, with 4 bases between the two germline ends. Here the CDR3 DNA reads TGCGCCAGCAGCTTGGACATCTCTGGAAACACCATATATTTT. It codes for CASSLDISGNTIYF. Using reference TRBV5-1 and TRBJ1-3 for the parts outside the CDR3, the full variable domain is KAGVTQTPRYLIKTRGQQVTLSCSPISGHRSVSWYQQTPGQGLQFLFEYFSETQRNKGNFPGRFSGRQFSNSRSEMNVSTLELGDSALYLCASSLDISGNTIYFGEGSWLTVV.

The chain is built from TRBV5-5 and TRBJ2-7; tentative D call: TRBD1 (6 bases). Looked up from germline, CDR1 is SGHKS and CDR2 is YYEKEE (reference sequence). The V and J ends lost 4 bases and 2 bases respectively, with 13 bases between them. The CDR3 extends over 14 amino acids. CDR3 sequence reads: CASSNTGNPYEQYF. DNA of the CDR3: TGTGCCAGCAGCAACACAGGGAACCCCTACGAGCAGTACTTC.

The chain recombines TRBV7-3 with TRBJ1-2, with D possibly TRBD1 on 5 matching bases. CDR3 length: 14 amino acids. Germline CDR1 reads SGHTA; CDR2 reads FQGTGA. V gave up 5 bases and J gave up 8 bases, with 18 bases separating them. In nucleotides, the CDR3 is TGTGCCAGCAGCCGGGGCGACGGGGGGATCGGCTACACCTTC. Amino acids: CASSRGDGGIGYTF.

The J gene is TRBJ2-5, the V gene TRBV7-8; 7 positions match TRBD1. With V trimmed by 5 bases and J by 2 bases, 5 bases remained unmatched. This CDR3 has 14 amino acids. CDR1 is SGHVS, CDR2 FQNEAQ, per germline. The DNA for the CDR3 is TGTGCCAGCAGCCCGTTCAGGGGGCAAGAGACCCAGTACTTC. Its protein product is CASSPFRGQETQYF.

This rearrangement joins TRBV20-1 to TRBJ2-3, with TRBD2 identical over 8 bases. With 3 bases clipped from V and 2 bases from J, the junction kept 4 bases outside the gene matches. This CDR3 comprises 14 residues. CDR1 and CDR2 (germline): DFQATT, SNEGSKA (reference sequence). The CDR3, as DNA: TGCAGTGCTAGTAGCGGGGTAAACACAGATACGCAGTATTTT. This encodes CSASSGVNTDTQYF.

The chain recombines TRBV10-3 with TRBJ2-5; 13 bases are shared with TRBD2. CDR1 is ENHRY and CDR2 is SYGVKD in the germline V gene. This CDR3 is built from 18 residues. J was trimmed by 1 base and V by 3 bases; bases with no gene match: 8. In DNA, the CDR3 is TGTGCCATCAGTGACTCTGGACTAGCGGGAGATACCCAAGAGACCCAGTACTTC. It codes for CAISDSGLAGDTQETQYF.

V gene TRBV6-5 combines with J gene TRBJ2-3; perhaps TRBD1 as D (6 bases). Per germline, CDR1 MNHEY and CDR2 SVGAGI. Trimming removed 11 bases at V and 2 bases at J, with 20 bases between. The length of the CDR3 is 15 residues. The CDR3, as DNA: TGTGCCTGCCGATCACCGGGACACATCACAGATACGCAGTATTTT. This sequence encodes CACRSPGHITDTQYF.

This clone was observed at least ten times. The chain couples TRBV30 to TRBJ2-5; 7 positions match TRBD2. V lost 3 bases and J lost 7; bases outside the gene matches: 11. There are 14 residues in the CDR3. From germline, CDR1 is GTSNPN and CDR2 SVGIG (reference sequence). Written as DNA, the CDR3 is TGTGCCTGGAGGGCCGCCGGCGGGAGCGGGACCCAGTACTTC. This codes for CAWRAAGGSGTQYF.

V usage is TRBV7-3 and J usage is TRBJ1-5; TRBD1 might be the D (5 bases). CDR1 is SGHTA, CDR2 FQGTGA, per germline. The CDR3 has 14 amino acids. Trimming took off 5 bases at V and 2 bases at J, with 10 bases between the two ends. CDR3 amino acids: CASSPTGGNQPQHF. The CDR3 region has the DNA TGTGCCAGCAGCCCTACGGGGGGCAATCAGCCCCAGCATTTT.

The rearrangement uses TRBV7-9 and TRBJ2-3, with TRBD1 matching over 7 bases. V was clipped by 8 bases and J by 0 bases; unmatched bases: 5. CDR1 is SEHNR and CDR2 is FQNEAQ in the germline V gene (reference sequence). This CDR3 comprises 14 residues. The DNA of the CDR3 is TGTGCCAGCTGGACAGGCCCTAGCACAGATACGCAGTATTTT. Translation gives CASWTGPSTDTQYF.

The chain joins TRBV19 to TRBJ2-1, with 12 bases matching TRBD1. Germline CDR1 LNHDA, CDR2 SQIVND (reference sequence). V shed 3 bases and J 7 bases; nucleotides not matched to a gene: 4. The CDR3 covers 15 residues. The CDR3 spells CASSIPGQGANEQFF. The CDR3 DNA follows: TGTGCCAGTAGTATTCCGGGACAGGGGGCGAATGAGCAGTTCTTC. Drawing the rest from reference TRBV19 and TRBJ2-1, the complete variable domain is DGGITQSPKYLFRKEGQNVTLSCEQNLNHDAMYWYRQDPGQGLRLIYYSQIVNDFQKGDIAEGYSVSREKKESFPLTVTSAQKNPTAFYLCASSIPGQGANEQFFGPGTRLTVL.

This sequence joins TRBV4-1 and TRBJ1-6; 9 bases align to TRBD1. The germline V gene encodes CDR1 MGHRA and CDR2 YSYEKL. This CDR3 comprises 15 residues. V shed 4 bases, J shed 10 bases, and the junction held 8 bases outside the gene matches. This CDR3 reads CASSPWDRAGSPLHF. The CDR3 DNA reads as TGCGCCAGCAGCCCCTGGGACAGGGCTGGGTCACCCCTCCACTTT.

The chain is built from TRBV5-5 and TRBJ2-7; D uncertain. The ends were cut back, 0 bases at V and 1 base at J, with 11 bases in the middle. From germline, CDR1 is SGHKS and CDR2 YYEKEE (reference sequence). The CDR3 is 15 residues long. CDR3 loop: CASSLASGYSYEQYF. The CDR3 region has the DNA TGTGCCAGCAGCTTGGCTTCAGGTTATTCCTACGAGCAGTACTTC.

The J gene is TRBJ2-4, the V gene TRBV19; TRBD2 is a possible D gene (5 bases). CDR1 and CDR2 (germline): LNHDA, SQIVND (reference sequence). V was cut by 4 bases and J by 7 bases, with 20 bases left in between. The CDR3 runs 16 residues. Here the CDR3 DNA reads TGTGCCAGTAGTAGTTTGGGTAGCGAGGGATCGAACATTCAGTACTTC. Protein: CASSSLGSEGSNIQYF.

The chain combines TRBV5-4 with TRBJ2-1; possibly TRBD2 for D (6 bases). V was clipped by 6 bases and J by 1 base, with 11 bases between them. This CDR3 has 14 amino acids. Per the germline V gene, CDR1 is SGHNT and CDR2 is YYREEE (reference sequence). This CDR3 is CASNRRGSYNEQFF. The CDR3 DNA reads TGTGCCAGCAACCGGAGGGGATCCTACAATGAGCAGTTCTTC. The full variable domain, its missing parts supplied by reference TRBV5-4 and TRBJ2-1, is ETGVTQSPTHLIKTRGQQVTLRCSSQSGHNTVSWYQQALGQGPQFIFQYYREEENGRGNFPPRFSGLQFPNYSSELNVNALELDDSALYLCASNRRGSYNEQFFGPGTRLTVL.

This chain connects TRBV20-1 to TRBJ2-7; no clear D. Trimming removed 3 bases at V and 3 bases at J, with 12 bases between. The CDR3 covers 13 residues. Germline V gives CDR1 DFQATT, CDR2 SNEGSKA (reference sequence). Here the CDR3 reads CSASVRPNYEQYF. The CDR3 DNA reads as TGCAGTGCTAGTGTGCGTCCTAACTACGAGCAGTACTTC.

The rearrangement joins TRBV2 to TRBJ1-5, with D perhaps matching TRBD1 (5 bases). The V and J ends lost 5 bases and 9 bases respectively, with 14 bases between them. The CDR3 extends over 13 amino acids. CDR1 and CDR2 (germline): SNHLY, FYNNEI. The CDR3: CASSQQVTRPQHF. The CDR3 nucleotides are TGTGCCAGCAGTCAACAGGTGACTCGGCCCCAGCATTTT.

This chain joins TRBV10-3 and TRBJ2-2; D ambiguous. In germline, CDR1 is ENHRY, CDR2 SYGVKD. The V and J ends lost 0 bases and 1 base respectively, with 9 bases between them. CDR3 size: 16 residues. CDR3 bases: TGTGCCATCAGTGAGTCTCTGAGGCAGAACACCGGGGAGCTGTTTTTT. Translating it yields CAISESLRQNTGELFF.

The chain couples TRBV7-3 to TRBJ2-7, with 8 bases matching TRBD1. Germline-derived CDR1 and CDR2 are SGHTA and FQGTGA. The length of the CDR3 is 13 residues. The trim removed 3 bases at V and 5 bases at J, leaving 3 bases unmatched. The chain's CDR3 is CASSLTGDDEQYF. The CDR3 DNA sequence: TGTGCCAGCAGCTTGACAGGGGACGACGAGCAGTACTTC.